The entry that follows covers one T cell receptor (beta chain) sequence. Its specificity is not known. The V gene's germline CDR1 is SGHAT and CDR2 FQNNGV. CDR3 length: 15 residues. Trimming removed 1 base at V and 2 bases at J, with 10 bases between. TCRdb recomputed calls from the reads with MiXCR, one row per CDR3 protein. The sample consists of about 250,000 distinct CDR3 sequences, approximately 17% of them appearing once. This entry comes from a study of T cell repertoires in cytomegalovirus infection. Study in general: Both a matching HLA type and CMV infection were indicated by public TCR beta signatures. General study findings and limits: Clonotype analysis showed dominance of the ex vivo response by HLA-C-restricted CMV-specific TCR beta clonotypes. Using cumulative public TCR beta family frequency, the authors identified those who carried CMV together with the relevant HLA.

V and J are TRBV11-2 and TRBJ2-3; maybe TRBD2 (6 bases). What was sequenced was CD8+ T cells from PBMCs. The receptor was derived from a human donor in good health (CMV status not recorded). Some clones in this sample may be carry-over from other donors' samples. CDR3 nucleotide sequence: TGTGCCAGCAGCTTAGGACTAGGGAACACAGATACGCAGTATTTT. It yields the protein CASSLGLGNTDTQYF.